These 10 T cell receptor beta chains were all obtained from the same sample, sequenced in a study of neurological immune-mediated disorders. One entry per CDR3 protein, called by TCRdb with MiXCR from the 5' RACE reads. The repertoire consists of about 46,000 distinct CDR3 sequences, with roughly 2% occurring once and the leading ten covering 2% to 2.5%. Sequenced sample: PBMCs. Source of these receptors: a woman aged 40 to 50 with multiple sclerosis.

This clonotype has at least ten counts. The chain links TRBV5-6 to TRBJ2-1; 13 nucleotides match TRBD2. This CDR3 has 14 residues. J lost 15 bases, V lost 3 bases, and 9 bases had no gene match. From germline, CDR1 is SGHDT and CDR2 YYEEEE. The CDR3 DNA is TGTGCCAGCAGCTCGCTCGGACTAGCGGGGGCGGTGTTCTTC. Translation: CASSSLGLAGAVFF.

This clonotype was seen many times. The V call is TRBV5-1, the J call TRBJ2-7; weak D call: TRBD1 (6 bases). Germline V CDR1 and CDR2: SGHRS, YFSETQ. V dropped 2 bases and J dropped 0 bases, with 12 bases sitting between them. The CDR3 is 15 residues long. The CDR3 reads CASSLQGASSYEQYF. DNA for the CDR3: TGCGCCAGCAGCTTACAGGGTGCGAGCTCCTACGAGCAGTACTTC.

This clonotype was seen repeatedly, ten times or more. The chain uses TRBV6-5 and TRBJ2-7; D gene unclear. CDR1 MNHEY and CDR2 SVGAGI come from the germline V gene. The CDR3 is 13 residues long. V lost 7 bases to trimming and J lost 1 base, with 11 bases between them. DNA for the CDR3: TGTGCCAGCACCAAGGACGGATCCTACGAGCAGTACTTC. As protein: CASTKDGSYEQYF.

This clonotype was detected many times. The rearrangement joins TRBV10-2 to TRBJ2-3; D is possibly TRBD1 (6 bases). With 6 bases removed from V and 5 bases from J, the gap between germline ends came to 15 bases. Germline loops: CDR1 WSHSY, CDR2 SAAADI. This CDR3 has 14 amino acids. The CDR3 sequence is CASSPVLGGDTQYF. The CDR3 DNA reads TGCGCCAGCAGCCCGGTACTAGGGGGAGATACGCAGTATTTT.

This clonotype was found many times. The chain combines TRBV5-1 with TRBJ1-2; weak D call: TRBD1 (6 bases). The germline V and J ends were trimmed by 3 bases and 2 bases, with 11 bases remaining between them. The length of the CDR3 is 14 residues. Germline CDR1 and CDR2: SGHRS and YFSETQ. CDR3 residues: CASSSGQTNYGYTF. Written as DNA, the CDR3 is TGCGCCAGCAGCTCAGGACAGACGAACTATGGCTACACCTTC.

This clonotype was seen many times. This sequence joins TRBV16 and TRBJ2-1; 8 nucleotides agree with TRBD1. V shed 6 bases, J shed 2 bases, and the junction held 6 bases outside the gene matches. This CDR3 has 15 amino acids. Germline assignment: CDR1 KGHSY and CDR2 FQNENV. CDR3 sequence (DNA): TGTGCCAGCAGTCCCGACAGGGGAGCCTACAATGAGCAGTTCTTC. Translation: CASSPDRGAYNEQFF. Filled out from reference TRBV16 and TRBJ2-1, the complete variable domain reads GEEVAQTPKHLVRGEGQKAKLYCAPIKGHSYVFWYQQVLKNEFKFLISFQNENVFDETGMPKERFSAKCLPNSPCSLEIQATKLEDSAVYFCASSPDRGAYNEQFFGPGTRLTVL.

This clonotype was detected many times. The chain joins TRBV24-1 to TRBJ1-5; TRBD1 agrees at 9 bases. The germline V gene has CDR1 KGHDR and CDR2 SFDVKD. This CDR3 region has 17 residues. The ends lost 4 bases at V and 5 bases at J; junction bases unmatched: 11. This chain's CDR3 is CATSDQSGQGFDQPQHF. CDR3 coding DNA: TGTGCCACCAGTGACCAATCGGGACAGGGTTTTGATCAGCCCCAGCATTTT.

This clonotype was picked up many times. The CDR3 protein is CASRKGVFTEAFF. The CDR3, as DNA: TGCGCCAGCAGAAAGGGGGTTTTCACTGAAGCTTTCTTT. The V and J genes are TRBV10-2 and TRBJ1-1, with a weak D call TRBD1 (6 bases). In germline, CDR1 is WSHSY, CDR2 SAAADI. With 6 bases removed from V and 4 bases from J, the gap between germline ends came to 12 bases. The CDR3 spans 13 residues.

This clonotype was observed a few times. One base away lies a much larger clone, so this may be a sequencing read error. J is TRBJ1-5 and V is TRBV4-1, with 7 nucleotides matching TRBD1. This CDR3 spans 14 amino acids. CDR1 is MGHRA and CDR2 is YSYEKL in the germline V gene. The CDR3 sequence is CASSRDRVNQHQHF. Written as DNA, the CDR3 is TGCGCCAGCAGCCGTGACAGGGTGAATCAGCACCAGCATTTT.

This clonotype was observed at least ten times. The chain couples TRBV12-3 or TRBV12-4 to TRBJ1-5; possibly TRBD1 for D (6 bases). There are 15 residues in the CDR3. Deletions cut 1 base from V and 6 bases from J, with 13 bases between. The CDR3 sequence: CASSLEAGEGQPQHF. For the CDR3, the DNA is TGTGCCAGCAGTTTAGAAGCAGGGGAGGGTCAGCCCCAGCATTTT.